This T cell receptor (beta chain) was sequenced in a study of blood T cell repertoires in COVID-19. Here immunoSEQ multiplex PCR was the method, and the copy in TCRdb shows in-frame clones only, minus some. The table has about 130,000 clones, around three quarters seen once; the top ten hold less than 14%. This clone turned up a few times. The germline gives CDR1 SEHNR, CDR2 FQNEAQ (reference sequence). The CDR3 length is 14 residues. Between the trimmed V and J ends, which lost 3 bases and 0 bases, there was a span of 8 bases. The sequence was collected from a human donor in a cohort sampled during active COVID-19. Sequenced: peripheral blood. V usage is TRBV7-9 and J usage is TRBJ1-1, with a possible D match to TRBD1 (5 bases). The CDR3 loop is CASSFGGLNTEAFF. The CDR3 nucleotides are TGTGCCAGCAGCTTCGGGGGTTTGAACACTGAAGCTTTCTTT.